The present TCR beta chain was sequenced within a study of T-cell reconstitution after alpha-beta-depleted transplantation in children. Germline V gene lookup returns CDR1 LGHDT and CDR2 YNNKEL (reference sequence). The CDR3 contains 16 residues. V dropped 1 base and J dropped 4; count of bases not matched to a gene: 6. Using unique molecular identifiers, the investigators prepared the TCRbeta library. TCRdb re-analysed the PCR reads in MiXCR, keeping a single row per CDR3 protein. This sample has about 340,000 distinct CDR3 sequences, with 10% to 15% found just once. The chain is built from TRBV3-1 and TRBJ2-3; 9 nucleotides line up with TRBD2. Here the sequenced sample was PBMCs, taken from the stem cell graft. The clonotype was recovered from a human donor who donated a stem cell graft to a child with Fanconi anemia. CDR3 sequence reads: CASSQGPAGGSDTQYF. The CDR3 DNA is TGTGCCAGCAGCCAAGGACCAGCGGGGGGTTCAGATACGCAGTATTTT.